One TCR beta chain is described in this entry. What it recognizes is unknown. Libraries were prepared by immunoSEQ multiplex PCR; TCRdb keeps only in-frame clonotypes and omits some of them. Among around 99,000 clones, about 90% were seen once, and the ten largest hold roughly 5.6%. This entry belongs to a study of T cell responses to AZD1222 COVID-19 vaccine. Study-level points and caveats: Spike was spanned by vaccine-associated CD4 TCRs, with dominance at 160-218 and 743-854. Spike-specific TCR breadth and depth rose after two AZD1222 doses.

Germline V gene sequence: CDR1 LNHNV, CDR2 YYDKDF (reference sequence). The V end was cut by 0 bases, the J end by 2 bases, with 14 bases between. This CDR3 is 16 amino acids long. Here the sequenced sample was peripheral blood, taken 28 days after the second AZD1222 dose. The receptor was isolated from an adult who received the AZD1222 COVID-19 vaccine. The rearrangement joins TRBV15 to TRBJ2-7; D possibly corresponds to TRBD2 (5 bases). The CDR3 here is CATSREMARGPYEQYF. The CDR3 DNA reads TGTGCCACCAGCAGAGAGATGGCTAGAGGGCCCTACGAGCAGTACTTC.